These T cell receptor beta chains were read from a single sample in a study of neurological immune-mediated disorders. TCRdb fed the 5' RACE reads into MiXCR, producing one record per CDR3 protein. The sample gives about 46,000 distinct CDR3 sequences, under 2% of which show up once; roughly 2.1% is in the top ten. Sequencing input: PBMCs. The source is a woman aged 40 to 55 with multiple sclerosis. CDR3s include the opening cysteine and the closing phenylalanine or tryptophan. The D gene is left open where the match is weak. Part of the rows lack a size; the others show once, few, many or a class for expanded clones.

v_call	clone_size	d_call	j_call	cdr3_aa	cdr3_nt
TRBV20-1	many	TRBD1	TRBJ1-2	CSATTGSGYTF	TGCAGTGCAACGACAGGGAGCGGCTACACCTTC
TRBV24-1	many	TRBD1	TRBJ2-1	CATSDSGQGAVEQFF	TGTGCCACCAGTGATTCCGGACAGGGGGCTGTTGAGCAGTTCTTC
TRBV5-1	many	TRBD2	TRBJ2-3	CASSLDPSGLSTDTQYF	TGCGCCAGCAGCTTGGACCCTAGCGGACTAAGCACAGATACGCAGTATTTT
TRBV5-1	many	TRBD1	TRBJ1-2	CASRAMTGHNYGYTF	TGCGCCAGCAGGGCGATGACAGGGCACAACTATGGCTACACCTTC
TRBV20-1	many	NA	TRBJ2-5	CSAAPVLGLGGGETQYF	TGCAGTGCCGCCCCTGTACTCGGACTAGGGGGAGGGGAGACCCAGTACTTC
TRBV7-9	many	NA	TRBJ2-6	CASSFSGISGANVLTF	TGTGCCAGCAGCTTTTCGGGGATCTCTGGGGCCAACGTCCTGACTTTC
TRBV14	many	NA	TRBJ2-3	CASTGQLGDTQYF	TGTGCCAGCACCGGTCAACTGGGAGATACGCAGTATTTT
TRBV5-1	many	NA	TRBJ2-3	CASRAEWGTDTQYF	TGCGCCAGCAGAGCGGAATGGGGTACAGATACGCAGTATTTT
TRBV6-1	many	TRBD1	TRBJ2-1	CASSRQGENEQFF	TGTGCCAGCAGTCGACAGGGGGAGAATGAGCAGTTCTTC
TRBV18	few	NA	TRBJ1-1	CASSPLLAGPPINF	TGTGCCAGCTCACCCCTTTTGGCAGGGCCACCCATCAACTTT
TRBV6-5	many	NA	TRBJ2-3	CASKRPAADTQYF	TGTGCCAGCAAACGGCCCGCCGCAGATACGCAGTATTTT
TRBV29-1	many	TRBD1	TRBJ1-1	CSVKGQRLDTEAFF	TGCAGCGTCAAGGGACAGCGCCTGGACACTGAAGCTTTCTTT
TRBV6-6	NA	NA	TRBJ2-3	CASIYDRSPDTQYF	TGTGCCAGCATTTACGACAGGAGTCCAGATACGCAGTATTTT
TRBV20-1	many	NA	TRBJ2-3	CSARDPGTDTQYF	TGCAGTGCTAGAGATCCAGGGACAGATACGCAGTATTTT
TRBV5-1	many	NA	TRBJ1-4	CASRLYGEEKLFF	TGCGCCAGCAGGTTGTACGGGGAGGAAAAACTGTTTTTT
TRBV18	many	NA	TRBJ1-5	CASSPRTENQPQHF	TGTGCCAGCTCACCACGGACGGAAAATCAGCCCCAGCATTTT
TRBV9	many	NA	TRBJ2-4	CASSASGTVRNIQYF	TGTGCCAGCAGCGCCTCAGGGACGGTCCGAAACATTCAGTACTTC
TRBV20-1	many	NA	TRBJ1-1	CSARDPGRNTEAFF	TGCAGTGCTAGAGATCCCGGCAGGAACACTGAAGCTTTCTTT
TRBV6-6	few	TRBD1	TRBJ1-2	CASSRDREYGYTF	TGTGCCAGCAGCAGGGACAGGGAGTATGGCTACACCTTC
TRBV6-1	many	NA	TRBJ2-1	CASVLSSYNEQFF	TGTGCCAGTGTTTTGAGCTCCTACAATGAGCAGTTCTTC
TRBV20-1	many	NA	TRBJ1-1	CSARELGDPNTEAFF	TGCAGTGCTAGAGAACTCGGGGACCCGAACACTGAAGCTTTCTTT
TRBV29-1	many	NA	TRBJ2-5	CSVEGSVQETQYF	TGCAGCGTTGAGGGGTCGGTACAAGAGACCCAGTACTTC
TRBV4-1	many	TRBD1	TRBJ1-2	CASSQVNRGYGYTF	TGCGCCAGCAGCCAGGTCAACAGGGGGTATGGCTACACCTTC
TRBV20-1	medium-sized	NA	TRBJ2-3	CSASYPGGTDTQYF	TGCAGTGCTAGCTACCCCGGAGGGACAGATACGCAGTATTTT
TRBV5-1	many	TRBD1	TRBJ2-2	CASSLLDRDTGELFF	TGCGCCAGCAGCTTACTGGACAGGGACACCGGGGAGCTGTTTTTT
TRBV6-6	many	NA	TRBJ2-3	CASSYPWGGTDTQYF	TGTGCCAGCAGTTACCCGTGGGGGGGCACAGATACGCAGTATTTT
TRBV9	many	TRBD1	TRBJ1-1	CASAGTGGTEAFF	TGTGCCAGCGCCGGGACAGGGGGCACTGAAGCTTTCTTT
TRBV11-3	many	NA	TRBJ2-2	CASSPPGDLKEGNTGELFF	TGTGCCAGCAGCCCTCCCGGGGACCTCAAAGAGGGCAACACCGGGGAGCTGTTTTTT
TRBV5-1	many	NA	TRBJ1-6	CASSLAQADSPLHF	TGCGCCAGCAGCTTGGCGCAGGCCGATTCACCCCTCCACTTT
TRBV12-3/TRBV12-4	many	NA	TRBJ1-1	CASSFGGAGAFF	TGTGCCAGCAGTTTTGGAGGCGCGGGGGCTTTCTTT
TRBV20-1	many	TRBD2	TRBJ2-3	CSARDRLAGGTDTQYF	TGCAGTGCTAGAGATCGACTAGCGGGGGGCACAGATACGCAGTATTTT
TRBV6-2/TRBV6-3	many	TRBD1	TRBJ1-5	CASSSWDRVQPQHF	TGTGCCAGCAGTTCCTGGGACAGGGTACAGCCCCAGCATTTT
TRBV5-5	many	NA	TRBJ2-3	CASSLGGQGPTDTQYF	TGTGCCAGCAGCTTGGGAGGGCAGGGTCCCACAGATACGCAGTATTTT
TRBV12-3/TRBV12-4	many	NA	TRBJ1-6	CASRSSGPFNSPLHF	TGTGCCAGCAGATCCAGCGGACCCTTTAATTCACCCCTCCACTTT
TRBV7-9	many	NA	TRBJ1-6	CASSNGQSYNSPLHF	TGTGCCAGCAGCAACGGACAGAGCTATAATTCACCCCTCCACTTT
TRBV4-1	many	TRBD1	TRBJ2-7	CASSLTGAVANEQYF	TGCGCCAGCAGCCTGACAGGGGCGGTAGCAAACGAGCAGTACTTC
TRBV3-1	many	NA	TRBJ2-3	CASSQLRSDTQYF	TGTGCCAGCAGCCAATTAAGATCGGATACGCAGTATTTT
TRBV7-2	many	NA	TRBJ2-2	CASSANGGELFF	TGTGCCAGCAGCGCGAATGGCGGGGAGCTGTTTTTT